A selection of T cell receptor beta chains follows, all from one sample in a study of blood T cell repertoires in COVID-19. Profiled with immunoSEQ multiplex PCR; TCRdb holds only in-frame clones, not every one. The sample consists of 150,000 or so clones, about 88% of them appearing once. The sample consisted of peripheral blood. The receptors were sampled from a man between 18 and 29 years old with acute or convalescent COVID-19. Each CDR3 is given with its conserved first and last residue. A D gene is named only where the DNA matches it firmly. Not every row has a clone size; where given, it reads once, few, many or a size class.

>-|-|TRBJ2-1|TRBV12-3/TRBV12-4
TGTGCCAGCAGTACAGGGTTTGATGAGCAGTTCTTC
CASSTGFDEQFF
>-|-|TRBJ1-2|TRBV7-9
TGTGCCAGCAGCTTGGCGGGGAACTATGGCTACACCTTC
CASSLAGNYGYTF
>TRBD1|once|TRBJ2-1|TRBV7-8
TGTGCCAGCAGCTTTGACAGGGAATCCTACAATGAGCAGTTCTTC
CASSFDRESYNEQFF
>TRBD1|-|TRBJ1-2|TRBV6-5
TGTGCCAGCAGCCCGGACAGGGGATACTATGGCTACACCTTC
CASSPDRGYYGYTF
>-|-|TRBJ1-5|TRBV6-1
TGTGCCAGCAGTGAAAGGGAGGGACTACTCGATAGCAATCAGCCCCAGCATTTT
CASSEREGLLDSNQPQHF
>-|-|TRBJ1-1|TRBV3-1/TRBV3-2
TGTGCCAGCAGCCCCGAAGGCCCCGGGACTGAAGCTTTCTTT
CASSPEGPGTEAFF
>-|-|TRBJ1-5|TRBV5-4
TGTGCCAGCAGCTTGGGGCCAGGGGCTGGGCAGCCCCAGCATTTT
CASSLGPGAGQPQHF
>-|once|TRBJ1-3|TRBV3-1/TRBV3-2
TGTGCCAGCAGGCGGGGGGTCGCTGGAAACACCATATATTTT
CASRRGVAGNTIYF
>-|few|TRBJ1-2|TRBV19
TGTGCCAGTAGTCTCAACGGGGGGGCTGGCTACACCTTC
CASSLNGGAGYTF
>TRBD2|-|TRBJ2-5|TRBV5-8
TGTGCCAGCAGCTTGGGCGGGGGGACGGAGACCCAGTACTTC
CASSLGGGTETQYF
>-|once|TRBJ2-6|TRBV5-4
TGTGCCAGCCGAACAGGTTTGTCTGGGGCCAACGTCCTGACTTTC
CASRTGLSGANVLTF
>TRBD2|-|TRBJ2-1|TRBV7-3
TGTGCCAGCAGCCCAAGGCCTCGAGGACTAGCGGGGGGGAGTGAGCAGTTCTTC
CASSPRPRGLAGGSEQFF